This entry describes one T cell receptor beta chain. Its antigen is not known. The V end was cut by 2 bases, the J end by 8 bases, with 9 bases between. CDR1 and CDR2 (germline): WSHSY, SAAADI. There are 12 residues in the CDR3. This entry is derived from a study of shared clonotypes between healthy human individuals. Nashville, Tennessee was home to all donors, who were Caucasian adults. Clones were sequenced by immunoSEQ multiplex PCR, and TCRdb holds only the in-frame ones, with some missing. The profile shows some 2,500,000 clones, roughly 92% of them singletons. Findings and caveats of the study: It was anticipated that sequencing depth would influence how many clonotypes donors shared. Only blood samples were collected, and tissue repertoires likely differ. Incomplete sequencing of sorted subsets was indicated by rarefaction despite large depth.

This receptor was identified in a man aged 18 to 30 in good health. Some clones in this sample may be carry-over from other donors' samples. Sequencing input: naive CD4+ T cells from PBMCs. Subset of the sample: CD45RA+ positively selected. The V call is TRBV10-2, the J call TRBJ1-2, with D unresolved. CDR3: CASSEGPYGYTF. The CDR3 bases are TGCGCCAGCAGTGAGGGACCGTACGGCTACACCTTC.